These 25 T cell receptor beta chains originate from one sample sequenced in a study of memory B cells and T cells in multiple sclerosis. Sequencing used immunoSEQ multiplex PCR; TCRdb keeps in-frame clones, though not all of them. This repertoire shows 30,000 to 40,000 clones, about 82% found once; its top ten account for 2% to 3%. Separate sequencing covered autoproliferating (CFSE-dim) and non-proliferating (CFSE-high) T cells from stimulus-free culture. 40 million to 50 million CFSE-labeled PBMCs were cultured about seven days unstimulated, then replicate wells were pooled. These receptors lack a known antigen. Sequencing was carried out using PBMCs from blood kept in culture. The origin of the receptors is a human donor with multiple sclerosis.

CDR3 sequence reads: CASSEGAGGQPQHF. The CDR3 DNA sequence: TGTGCCAGCAGTGAAGGGGCAGGGGGTCAGCCCCAGCATTTT. This chain connects TRBV6-1 to TRBJ1-5; 7 bases fit TRBD1. Germline V CDR1 and CDR2: MNHNS, SASEGT. This CDR3 has 14 residues. The trim removed 1 base at V and 6 bases at J, leaving 3 bases unmatched.

The chain is built from TRBV28 and TRBJ2-1; TRBD2 matches 9 bases. V dropped 7 bases and J dropped 13; count of bases not matched to a gene: 8. Germline V CDR1 and CDR2: MDHEN, SYDVKM. This CDR3 spans 12 amino acids. CDR3 sequence: CASKSSGSRQFF. In DNA form, the CDR3 reads TGTGCCAGCAAAAGTAGCGGGAGCCGCCAGTTCTTC.

This sequence joins TRBV29-1 and TRBJ2-7; D is undetermined. V was pared by 4 bases and J by 6 bases, with 22 bases between. Germline CDR1 reads SQVTM; CDR2 reads ANQGSEA. The CDR3 length is 15 residues. CDR3 nucleotides: TGCAGCGTTGGGCCGATAAAGGCAGGATTGGTCGAGCAGTACTTC. It specifies CSVGPIKAGLVEQYF.

This chain links TRBV7-9 with TRBJ2-7; possible D gene TRBD1, 6 bases. The CDR3 sequence is 15 residues long. The V end was cut by 1 base, the J end by 6 bases, with 16 bases between. Per germline, CDR1 SEHNR and CDR2 FQNEAQ (reference sequence). This CDR3 is CASSLVQGQLGEQYF. The CDR3 nucleotides are TGTGCCAGCAGCTTAGTACAGGGTCAGTTGGGCGAGCAGTACTTC. Full variable domain (rest looked up from reference TRBV7-9 and TRBJ2-7): DTGVSQNPRHKITKRGQNVTFRCDPISEHNRLYWYRQTLGQGPEFLTYFQNEAQLEKSRLLSDRFSAERPKGSFSTLEIQRTEQGDSAMYLCASSLVQGQLGEQYFGPGTRLTVT.

The chain joins TRBV2 to TRBJ1-2; 8 bases match TRBD1. Trimming at V came to 10 bases and at J to 10 bases, leaving 17 bases not matched to a gene. Germline V lookup: CDR1 SNHLY, CDR2 FYNNEI. There are 14 residues in the CDR3. CDR3 residues: CATSEAGQGTFYTF. In DNA, the CDR3 is TGTGCCACCTCAGAGGCCGGACAGGGAACCTTCTACACCTTC.

This clone was recorded once. The V gene is TRBV7-8, the J gene TRBJ2-1; D gene ambiguous. The germline V gene encodes CDR1 SGHVS and CDR2 FQNEAQ. The CDR3 runs 11 residues. V lost 3 bases and J 5 bases, leaving 2 bases between the germline ends. CDR3 sequence: CASSFHNEQFF. Here the CDR3 DNA reads TGTGCCAGCAGCTTCCACAATGAGCAGTTCTTC.

This chain joins TRBV6-1 and TRBJ2-6, with D possibly TRBD2 on 6 matching bases. V lost 4 bases to trimming and J lost 1 base, with 8 bases between them. CDR3 length: 15 residues. Per germline, CDR1 MNHNS and CDR2 SASEGT. The CDR3 spells CASSGGLSGANVLTF. The CDR3 DNA reads as TGTGCCAGCAGTGGGGGACTTTCTGGGGCCAACGTCCTGACTTTC.

The rearrangement uses TRBV9 and TRBJ2-1; D may be TRBD1 or TRBD2 (6 bases each). The CDR3 sequence is 15 residues long. CDR1 SGDLS and CDR2 YYNGEE come from the germline V gene. Trimming removed 0 bases at V and 4 bases at J, with 11 bases between. The CDR3 region has the DNA TGTGCCAGCAGCGTAGGCGGGACATCTTACAATGAGCAGTTCTTC. This codes for CASSVGGTSYNEQFF.

This chain uses TRBV6-6 with TRBJ2-7, with 7 bases matching TRBD1. The V gene end was trimmed by 6 bases and the J gene end by 7 bases; junction bases not matched to a gene: 9. CDR1 is MNHNY, CDR2 SVGAGI, per germline (reference sequence). This CDR3 comprises 13 residues. The CDR3 sequence is CASRATGNGEQYF. As DNA, the CDR3 is TGTGCCAGCAGGGCGACAGGGAATGGGGAGCAGTACTTC.

In this sample, this clone turned up once. V usage is TRBV2 and J usage is TRBJ2-7, with 7 bases fitting TRBD2. Trimming at V came to 4 bases and at J to 5 bases, leaving 2 bases not matched to a gene. The CDR3 has 12 residues. CDR1 and CDR2 from the germline V gene are SNHLY and FYNNEI. The CDR3 here is CASSVGGDEQYF. The CDR3 DNA follows: TGTGCCAGCAGTGTGGGGGGGGACGAGCAGTACTTC. Full variable domain (remainder filled in from reference TRBV2 and TRBJ2-7): EPEVTQTPSHQVTQMGQEVILRCVPISNHLYFYWYRQILGQKVEFLVSFYNNEISEKSEIFDDQFSVERPDGSNFTLKIRSTKLEDSAMYFCASSVGGDEQYFGPGTRLTVT.

J is TRBJ1-6 and V is TRBV11-2; D gene uncertain. The length of the CDR3 is 15 residues. Germline V gene lookup returns CDR1 SGHAT and CDR2 FQNNGV. The germline V and J ends were trimmed by 0 bases and 7 bases, with 10 bases remaining between them. The CDR3 here is CASSLDVLVNSPLHF. The DNA of the CDR3 is TGTGCCAGCAGCTTAGATGTGCTAGTCAATTCACCCCTCCACTTT.

The rearrangement uses TRBV7-9 and TRBJ1-1, with 7 bases fitting TRBD1. Germline CDR1 is SEHNR and CDR2 is FQNEAQ (reference sequence). V dropped 5 bases and J dropped 7; count of bases not matched to a gene: 19. The CDR3 extends over 17 amino acids. CDR3 amino acids: CASSPRPSTGREDEAFF. The CDR3 nucleotides read TGTGCCAGCAGCCCTAGACCTTCGACAGGGAGAGAGGATGAAGCTTTCTTT.

The chain combines TRBV28 with TRBJ1-5, with D possibly matching TRBD1 (5 bases). The CDR3 runs 16 residues. Germline-derived CDR1 and CDR2 are MDHEN and SYDVKM. V dropped 3 bases and J dropped 2 bases, with 14 bases sitting between them. The CDR3 DNA reads as TGTGCCAGCAGTTTTCGTTCAGGGCAAGGCAATCAGCCCCAGCATTTT. Amino acid sequence: CASSFRSGQGNQPQHF.

V and J are TRBV2 and TRBJ1-1; D ambiguous. The CDR3 loop spans 14 amino acids. The V end was cut by 4 bases, the J end by 5 bases, with 14 bases between. CDR1 and CDR2 (germline): SNHLY, FYNNEI. This chain's CDR3 is CASSVKGGGTEAFF. The CDR3 DNA reads TGTGCCAGCAGTGTTAAAGGCGGTGGTACTGAAGCTTTCTTT.

The chain employs TRBV29-1 and TRBJ2-1; no definite D call. The CDR3 spans 13 residues. The germline V and J ends were trimmed by 6 bases and 0 bases, with 9 bases remaining between them. Looked up from germline, CDR1 is SQVTM and CDR2 is ANQGSEA. In DNA form, the CDR3 reads TGCAGCGTCGTGGAGATCTCCTACAATGAGCAGTTCTTC. Its protein is CSVVEISYNEQFF.

The rearrangement uses TRBV19 and TRBJ1-1; D uncertain. Trimming removed 2 bases at V and 0 bases at J, with 4 bases between. CDR1 LNHDA and CDR2 SQIVND come from the germline V gene (reference sequence). The CDR3 is made up of 13 amino acids. The DNA for the CDR3 is TGTGCCAGTAGTATACAGATGAACACTGAAGCTTTCTTT. This encodes CASSIQMNTEAFF.

The chain uses TRBV27 and TRBJ2-3; D is ambiguous. Germline-derived CDR1 and CDR2 are MNHEY and SMNVEV (reference sequence). The V and J ends lost 4 bases and 0 bases respectively, with 11 bases between them. This CDR3 is 15 amino acids long. In DNA form, the CDR3 reads TGTGCCAGCAGTTGGAGCTTCCCGAGCACAGATACGCAGTATTTT. Its protein product is CASSWSFPSTDTQYF.

V and J are TRBV6-5 and TRBJ1-2; D gene ambiguous. The germline gives CDR1 MNHEY, CDR2 SVGAGI. The CDR3 consists of 13 residues. With 2 bases removed from V and 1 base from J, the gap between germline ends came to 5 bases. The CDR3 loop is CASSYNSNYGYTF. Written as DNA, the CDR3 is TGTGCCAGCAGTTACAACAGTAACTATGGCTACACCTTC.

J is TRBJ1-3 and V is TRBV4-3; TRBD1 matches at 7 bases. The trim removed 0 bases at V and 4 bases at J, leaving 12 bases unmatched. Germline V gives CDR1 LGHNA, CDR2 YSLEER. This CDR3 contains 18 residues. The CDR3: CASSQDYMGTAQGNTIYF. Written as DNA, the CDR3 is TGCGCCAGCAGCCAAGATTATATGGGGACAGCACAGGGAAACACCATATATTTT.

This chain connects TRBV5-6 to TRBJ2-5; 8 bases fit TRBD1. V lost 0 bases and J lost 4; bases outside the gene matches: 5. Looked up from germline, CDR1 is SGHDT and CDR2 is YYEEEE. This CDR3 has 15 residues. The CDR3 sequence: CASSLVSRGRETQYF. The CDR3 DNA reads TGTGCCAGCAGCTTGGTGAGCAGGGGGCGAGAGACCCAGTACTTC.

The chain has TRBV10-3 and TRBJ1-1; D may be TRBD1 (5 bases). Germline values: CDR1 ENHRY, CDR2 SYGVKD. CDR3 length: 13 amino acids. Between the trimmed V and J ends, which lost 7 bases and 6 bases, there was a span of 15 bases. DNA for the CDR3: TGTGCCATCATTGGCCGGGGGAGCTCTGAAGCTTTCTTT. Amino acid sequence: CAIIGRGSSEAFF.

CDR3 bases: TGTGCCAGTAGTATTCCTCAGGCAGGCCCGGGAGGAAACACCATATATTTT. It encodes CASSIPQAGPGGNTIYF. J is TRBJ1-3 and V is TRBV19; unclear D gene. This CDR3 is built from 17 residues. V was shortened by 3 bases and J by 4 bases, with 19 bases between the two germline ends. Germline CDR1 LNHDA, CDR2 SQIVND (reference sequence).

The rearrangement uses TRBV10-2 and TRBJ1-2; tentatively, D is TRBD1 (6 bases). The CDR3 length is 13 residues. The V end lost 3 bases, the J end lost 8 bases, and 13 bases lay between the germline ends. Germline assignment: CDR1 WSHSY and CDR2 SAAADI. The CDR3 nucleotides are TGCGCCAGCAGTGACACCAGGGGTTCCGGCTACACCTTC. This codes for CASSDTRGSGYTF.

CDR3 coding DNA: TGTGCCAGCAGTCCGACGGGACTCAATTCACCCCTCCACTTT. Translation: CASSPTGLNSPLHF. The chain combines TRBV6-1 with TRBJ1-6; tentative D call: TRBD1 (5 bases). There are 14 residues in the CDR3. Germline values: CDR1 MNHNS, CDR2 SASEGT. V lost 5 bases and J lost 7, with 12 bases in between.

This clone was seen a few times. This chain connects TRBV11-2 to TRBJ2-3, with TRBD2 as a possible D gene (6 bases). Germline V lookup: CDR1 SGHAT, CDR2 FQNNGV. V was clipped by 3 bases and J by 6 bases, with 13 bases between them. The CDR3 runs 14 residues. In DNA form, the CDR3 reads TGTGCCAGCAGCTTTGCCGCGGGGTTGGATACGCAGTATTTT. Amino acids: CASSFAAGLDTQYF.